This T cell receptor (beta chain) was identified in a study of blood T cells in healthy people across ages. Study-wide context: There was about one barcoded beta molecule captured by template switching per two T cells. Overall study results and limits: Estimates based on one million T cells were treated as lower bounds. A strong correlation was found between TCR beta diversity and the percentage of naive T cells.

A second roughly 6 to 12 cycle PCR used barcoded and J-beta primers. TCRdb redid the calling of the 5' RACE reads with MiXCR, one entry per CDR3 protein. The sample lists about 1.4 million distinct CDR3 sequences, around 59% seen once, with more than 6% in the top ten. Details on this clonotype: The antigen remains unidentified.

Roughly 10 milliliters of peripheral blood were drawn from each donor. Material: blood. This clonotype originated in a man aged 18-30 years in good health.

This chain's CDR3 is CASSNGQGLTYEQYF. The CDR3 DNA is TGTGCCAGCAGCAATGGTCAGGGCCTGACCTACGAGCAGTACTTC. V is TRBV21-1 and J is TRBJ2-4; the D call of TRBD2 is as the table states it, not checked on the DNA. The DNA matches TRBJ2-7 better at its end, which makes the J call doubtful. TRBV21-1 is flagged as a pseudogene. This CDR3 has 15 amino acids.